A selection of T cell receptor beta chains follows, all from one sample in a study of shared clonotypes between healthy human individuals. TCRdb's table, derived via immunoSEQ multiplex PCR, lists solely in-frame clones and lacks some. The repertoire has 1.5 million to 2.5 million clones, just under 95% of them found once; the top ten carry around 1.2%. Source material: naive CD8+ T cells sorted from blood. These receptors came from a man aged 18-30 years in good health. Both conserved end residues are part of each CDR3. Each record gives: D gene, CDR3 length, clone size, V gene, J gene, CDR3 DNA, CDR3 protein. D genes are given only for firm matches. Expanded clones are given a class, and other clones once, few, many or no size at all.

>TRBD1|16|once|TRBV19|TRBJ2-4
TGTGCCAGTAGTATACCGGACAGGGGGTTGGGAAACATTCAGTACTTC
CASSIPDRGLGNIQYF
>NA|14|NA|TRBV5-6|TRBJ2-7
TGTGCCAGCAGCTTGTCATTAATTTGGAGCGAGCAGTACTTC
CASSLSLIWSEQYF
>NA|16|NA|TRBV27|TRBJ2-2
TGTGCCAGCAGGCGGACTGGGACCACGAACACCGGGGAGCTGTTTTTT
CASRRTGTTNTGELFF
>NA|15|NA|TRBV27|TRBJ1-5
TGTGCCAGCACCCTCGGCGGGATAACTAATCAGCCCCAGCATTTT
CASTLGGITNQPQHF
>NA|12|NA|TRBV9|TRBJ1-1
TGTGCCAGCAGCCCGGTGGGCGCTGAAGCTTTCTTT
CASSPVGAEAFF
>NA|12|NA|TRBV2|TRBJ2-3
TGTGCCAGCACGGTGGGGGCAGATACGCAGTATTTT
CASTVGADTQYF
>TRBD1|15|NA|TRBV10-1|TRBJ1-2
TGCGCCAGCATTTACCAGGGGGAGTTGAACTATGGCTACACCTTC
CASIYQGELNYGYTF
>TRBD1|14|once|TRBV4-3|TRBJ2-2
TGCGCCAGCAGCCCTCGGACAGGGCCCGGGGAGCTGTTTTTT
CASSPRTGPGELFF
>NA|12|NA|TRBV5-4|TRBJ2-2
TGTGCCAGCAGCTATAGCGCTGGGGAGCTGTTTTTT
CASSYSAGELFF
>NA|15|NA|TRBV18|TRBJ1-2
TGTGCCAGCTCACCATTCCCCGGGGAGGGCTATGGCTACACCTTC
CASSPFPGEGYGYTF
>NA|13|once|TRBV30|TRBJ2-7
TGTGCCTGGAGTGGGGGGGCTTCCTACGAGCAGTACTTC
CAWSGGASYEQYF
>TRBD1|16|NA|TRBV6-1|TRBJ1-1
TGTGCCAGCAGTGAATTGGTAGGGGGCGGAAACACTGAAGCTTTCTTT
CASSELVGGGNTEAFF
>NA|14|NA|TRBV27|TRBJ1-5
TGTGCCAGCAGTTCCAACCTGGAAAATCAGCCCCAGCATTTT
CASSSNLENQPQHF
>NA|15|NA|TRBV19|TRBJ1-5
TGTGCCAGTAGTGTCGGGACAAATAGCAATCAGCCCCAGCATTTT
CASSVGTNSNQPQHF
>TRBD2|16|NA|TRBV13|TRBJ2-7
TGTGCCAGCAGCTTACGAGGCGGGGGGGCCTTCGAGGAGCAGTACTTC
CASSLRGGGAFEEQYF
>NA|13|NA|TRBV2|TRBJ2-5
TGTGCCAGCAGTGGGGTGGGCCAAGAGACCCAGTACTTC
CASSGVGQETQYF
>NA|16|NA|TRBV4-2|TRBJ1-1
TGTGCCAGCAGCCAAGTCGAAGGTTTAATGAACACTGAAGCTTTCTTT
CASSQVEGLMNTEAFF
>NA|13|once|TRBV6-6|TRBJ2-4
TGTGCCAGCACCCTCGACAGTATGGGCATTCAGTACTTC
CASTLDSMGIQYF
>TRBD1|17|NA|TRBV19|TRBJ2-7
TGTGCCAGGCGCCTCGGACAGGGGGCCAGGGCCACCTACGAGCAGTACTTC
CARRLGQGARATYEQYF
>TRBD1|15|NA|TRBV25-1|TRBJ2-2
TGTGCCAGCAAAGACAGGGGGCAACACACCGGGGAGCTGTTTTTT
CASKDRGQHTGELFF
>NA|13|NA|TRBV19|TRBJ1-1
TGTGCCAGTAGTATCGCGCTGAACACTGAAGCTTTCTTT
CASSIALNTEAFF
>TRBD1|13|NA|TRBV10-3|TRBJ1-2
TGTGCCATCAGGGACCCGACAGGGAGCGGCTACACCTTC
CAIRDPTGSGYTF
>TRBD1|17|once|TRBV7-3|TRBJ2-6
TGTGCCAGCAGCCCAGTGGGACAGGGAGTTGGGGCCAACGTCCTGACTTTC
CASSPVGQGVGANVLTF
>NA|16|NA|TRBV18|TRBJ2-7
TGTGCCAGCTCACCACAGGGCAGGGCATCACCTTACGAGCAGTACTTC
CASSPQGRASPYEQYF
>NA|13|NA|TRBV25-1|TRBJ2-7
TGTGCCAGCAGTGTGGGACACACCTACGAGCAGTACTTC
CASSVGHTYEQYF
>TRBD1|15|NA|TRBV2|TRBJ2-7
TGTGCCAGCACACTGGGGACAGGGCCCACCTACGAGCAGTACTTC
CASTLGTGPTYEQYF
>TRBD1|15|NA|TRBV2|TRBJ2-1
TGTGCCAGCAGCTGGGACAGGACCTCCTACAATGAGCAGTTCTTC
CASSWDRTSYNEQFF
>NA|17|NA|TRBV4-3|TRBJ2-5
TGCGCCAGCAGCCCGACACTTCTTACAGGCGTAAGAGAGACCCAGTACTTC
CASSPTLLTGVRETQYF
>NA|18|NA|TRBV7-9|TRBJ2-7
TGTGCCAGCAGCCAAAATCGGGACACGATATCCCCTTACTACGAGCAGTACTTC
CASSQNRDTISPYYEQYF
>TRBD1|14|NA|TRBV27|TRBJ1-2
TGTGCCAGCAGGACACAGGGGGCTTGGGAGGGCTACACCTTC
CASRTQGAWEGYTF
>TRBD1|17|NA|TRBV11-2|TRBJ2-7
TGTGCCAGCAGCTTAGAACCCGGGACAGGGAAGTCCTACGAGCAGTACTTC
CASSLEPGTGKSYEQYF
>NA|14|NA|TRBV4-1|TRBJ2-5
TGCGCCAGCAGCCAAGGGAGGGGACAAGAGACCCAGTACTTC
CASSQGRGQETQYF
>NA|15|NA|TRBV9|TRBJ2-5
TGTGCCAGCAGCGCGGGACTTGGAAAGATAGAGACCCAGTACTTC
CASSAGLGKIETQYF
>NA|16|NA|TRBV4-1|TRBJ1-2
TGCGCCAGCAGCCAAGATACGGGCGCAGGGGACTATGGCTACACCTTC
CASSQDTGAGDYGYTF
>TRBD1|14|NA|TRBV19|TRBJ1-1
TGTGCCAGTAGTTCCGGGACAGGCGCTACTGAAGCTTTCTTT
CASSSGTGATEAFF
>NA|17|once|TRBV4-1|TRBJ2-3
TGCGCCAGCAGCCAAGTCGCCGGGGCCTCTAGCACAGATACGCAGTATTTT
CASSQVAGASSTDTQYF
>NA|16|NA|TRBV27|TRBJ1-6
TGTGCCAGCAGTTTATCGGGGGGCCTTTATAATTCACCCCTCCACTTT
CASSLSGGLYNSPLHF
>NA|16|few|TRBV19|TRBJ2-7
TGTGCCAGTAGTATCCCGGACAGGGAGGGCCTCTCCGAGCAGTACTTC
CASSIPDREGLSEQYF
>NA|13|NA|TRBV30|TRBJ1-1
TGTGCCTGGAGCAGGGGCATGAACACTGAAGCTTTCTTT
CAWSRGMNTEAFF
>NA|15|NA|TRBV15|TRBJ1-2
TGTGCCACCAGCAGAGATTTTGACAGCGGCATTGGCTACACCTTC
CATSRDFDSGIGYTF
>TRBD1|16|NA|TRBV4-2|TRBJ1-1
TGTGCCAGCAGCCAAGGGGGACAGGGGGCGGACACTGAAGCTTTCTTT
CASSQGGQGADTEAFF
>TRBD1|14|NA|TRBV6-5|TRBJ2-3
TGTGCCAGCAGTTCAGGGACAGGGAAGGATACGCAGTATTTT
CASSSGTGKDTQYF